Listed below are T cell receptor beta chains from one sample, sequenced in a study of technical replicates of blood from several donors. Using immunoSEQ multiplex PCR, the repertoire was profiled, and TCRdb retains in-frame clones only, with some absent. The sample consists of approximately 74,000 clones, approximately 88% of them appearing once. The sample consisted of PBMCs. Receptor source: a human donor in good health. Some clones in this sample may be carry-over from other donors' samples. CDR3s include the opening cysteine and the closing phenylalanine or tryptophan. The D gene is left open where the match is weak. The listing skips clone size in some rows; elsewhere it reads once, few, many or a size class.

>TRBD2|TRBV7-2|NA|TRBJ2-1|17
CASSTRPGTSGRDEQFF
TGTGCCAGCAGCACCAGACCCGGGACTAGCGGTCGAGATGAGCAGTTCTTC
>NA|TRBV9|NA|TRBJ2-3|12
CASSVAADTQYF
TGTGCCAGCAGCGTAGCCGCAGATACGCAGTATTTT
>NA|TRBV2|NA|TRBJ2-3|15
CASSERTAGGDTQYF
TGTGCCAGCAGTGAAAGGACAGCCGGAGGAGATACGCAGTATTTT
>NA|TRBV2|NA|TRBJ1-2|13
CASSEARTYGYTF
TGTGCCAGCAGTGAAGCGCGAACGTATGGCTACACCTTC
>NA|TRBV6-5|NA|TRBJ2-1|14
CASSYGAGKNEQFF
TGTGCCAGCAGTTACGGAGCAGGGAAAAATGAGCAGTTCTTC
>NA|TRBV4-2|once|TRBJ2-7|14
CASSGSGSSYEQYF
TGTGCCAGCAGCGGGAGCGGAAGCTCCTACGAGCAGTACTTC
>NA|TRBV7-6|NA|TRBJ2-2|14
CASSLDYNTGELFF
TGTGCCAGCAGCCTAGACTATAACACCGGGGAGCTGTTTTTT
>NA|TRBV6-5|NA|TRBJ2-1|15
CASRRTGRTYNEQFF
TGTGCCAGCAGGAGAACAGGGAGAACCTACAATGAGCAGTTCTTC
>TRBD2|TRBV7-2|NA|TRBJ2-3|14
CASSFTSGTDTQYF
TGTGCCAGCAGCTTCACTAGCGGCACAGATACGCAGTATTTT
>TRBD1|TRBV10-3|once|TRBJ2-7|14
CAIIPGQGSYEQYF
TGTGCCATCATCCCGGGACAGGGTTCCTACGAGCAGTACTTC
>TRBD2|TRBV5-4|NA|TRBJ2-1|15
CASSLGLADYNEQFF
TGTGCCAGCAGCTTGGGACTAGCGGACTACAATGAGCAGTTCTTC
>TRBD2|TRBV4-3|NA|TRBJ2-3|16
CASSQNSGGVSDTQYF
TGCGCCAGCAGCCAAAATAGCGGGGGGGTGTCAGATACGCAGTATTTT
>NA|TRBV13|once|TRBJ1-3|14
CASSHRDSGNTIYF
TGTGCCAGCAGCCACAGGGACTCTGGAAACACCATATATTTT
>NA|TRBV5-1|NA|TRBJ2-1|14
CASSLDGGVNEQFF
TGCGCCAGCAGCTTGGACGGAGGAGTTAATGAGCAGTTCTTC
>TRBD2|TRBV9|NA|TRBJ2-3|17
CASSVAASGSLGDTQYF
TGTGCCAGCAGCGTAGCTGCTAGCGGTTCCCTGGGAGATACGCAGTATTTT
>NA|TRBV4-2|NA|TRBJ1-2|12
CASSQELHGYTF
TGTGCCAGCAGCCAAGAATTACACGGCTACACCTTC
>TRBD1|TRBV6-6|NA|TRBJ1-1|13
CASSYKEQGEAFF
TGTGCCAGCAGTTACAAGGAACAGGGGGAAGCTTTCTTT
>NA|TRBV2|once|TRBJ2-1|16
CASSGRAGSSYNEQFF
TGTGCCAGCAGTGGGCGGGCAGGAAGCTCCTACAATGAGCAGTTCTTC
>TRBD1|TRBV7-2|NA|TRBJ2-3|17
CASSLTLRDRSTDTQYF
TGTGCCAGCAGCCTCACGCTCCGGGACAGAAGCACAGATACGCAGTATTTT
>TRBD2|TRBV6-5|NA|TRBJ2-1|11
CASGGGNEQFF
TGTGCCAGCGGGGGAGGGAATGAGCAGTTCTTC
>NA|TRBV15|NA|TRBJ1-1|16
CATSGRGEGETRKAFF
TGTGCCACCAGCGGAAGAGGAGAGGGAGAAACCCGTAAAGCTTTCTTT
>NA|TRBV27|few|TRBJ2-7|13
CASGLSSSYEQYF
TGTGCCAGCGGACTATCGAGCTCCTACGAGCAGTACTTC
>NA|TRBV18|NA|TRBJ2-7|13
CASSPLGGREQYF
TGTGCCAGCTCACCACTGGGGGGGCGCGAGCAGTACTTC
>TRBD2|TRBV18|few|TRBJ2-1|13
CASSASGVNEQFF
TGTGCCAGCTCAGCTAGCGGGGTGAATGAGCAGTTCTTC
>TRBD2|TRBV18|once|TRBJ2-7|14
CASSPKRGIHEQYF
TGTGCCAGCTCACCAAAGCGGGGGATTCACGAGCAGTACTTC
>TRBD2|TRBV9|NA|TRBJ2-7|14
CASSVDSGMSEQYF
TGTGCCAGCAGCGTAGATAGCGGGATGAGCGAGCAGTACTTC
>NA|TRBV19|NA|TRBJ1-5|15
CASTIRGLGNQPQHF
TGTGCCAGTACCATTAGGGGCCTGGGCAATCAGCCCCAGCATTTT
>NA|TRBV4-2|once|TRBJ1-6|17
CASSQGGRGGDNSPLHF
TGTGCCAGCAGCCAAGGGGGTAGGGGTGGCGATAATTCACCCCTCCACTTT
>TRBD1|TRBV12-5|NA|TRBJ2-3|14
CASGPGQGIDTQYF
TGTGCTAGTGGCCCGGGACAGGGGATAGATACGCAGTATTTT
>NA|TRBV2|NA|TRBJ2-1|14
CASSDETRVNEQFF
TGTGCCAGCAGTGATGAGACTCGGGTCAATGAGCAGTTCTTC
>TRBD1|TRBV27|NA|TRBJ2-7|14
CASSSGTGGYEQYF
TGTGCCAGCAGTTCTGGGACAGGGGGCTACGAGCAGTACTTC
>NA|TRBV5-4|NA|TRBJ2-5|13
CASSFGDQETQYF
TGTGCCAGCAGCTTTGGAGACCAAGAGACCCAGTACTTC
>NA|TRBV4-3|NA|TRBJ2-7|17
CASSQLVGGRSGYEQYF
TGCGCCAGCAGCCAACTGGTTGGTGGGAGGTCCGGGTACGAGCAGTACTTC
>TRBD1|TRBV14|NA|TRBJ2-7|14
CASSPAGGGYEQYF
TGTGCCAGCAGCCCCGCAGGGGGCGGGTACGAGCAGTACTTC
>NA|TRBV5-1|NA|TRBJ2-3|13
CASSLGTGDTQYF
TGCGCCAGCAGCTTAGGAACGGGGGATACGCAGTATTTT
>TRBD1|TRBV7-8|NA|TRBJ1-6|16
CASTLRDRGRGSPLHF
TGTGCCAGCACCCTGAGGGACAGGGGGCGCGGATCACCCCTCCACTTT
>TRBD2|TRBV2|NA|TRBJ2-1|17
CASSGRSSGVSYNEQFF
TGTGCCAGCAGTGGCCGATCTAGCGGGGTCTCCTACAATGAGCAGTTCTTC
>NA|TRBV6-5|NA|TRBJ2-7|13
CASSTAGNHEQYF
TGTGCCAGCAGTACGGCCGGGAACCACGAGCAGTACTTC
>TRBD2|TRBV7-9|NA|TRBJ2-2|16
CASSSGTSGNTGELFF
TGTGCCAGCAGCTCCGGGACTAGCGGGAACACCGGGGAGCTGTTTTTT
>NA|TRBV7-2|many|TRBJ1-2|12
CASSLGGPGYTF
TGTGCCAGCAGCTTAGGGGGGCCTGGCTACACCTTC